The present TCR beta chain was sequenced within a study of blood T cell repertoires in COVID-19. Across the study: COVID-19 samples collected from the United States, Italy and Spain covered acute and convalescent phases. The cDNA or gDNA used as material had been derived from T cells, B-cell-depleted T cells, or PBMCs.

This CDR3 comprises 14 residues. Germline CDR1 MNHEY, CDR2 SMNVEV (reference sequence). The V and J ends lost 5 bases and 10 bases respectively, with 19 bases between them. How the authors handled the data: Amplification from reference gene primers served as the basis for estimated nucleated cell counts. Sequencing was performed with immunoSEQ multiplex PCR; in TCRdb, only in-frame clones are kept and a portion is missing. The V and J calls and the clone size are those of that table, but D and trimming were determined from the DNA. Among some 50,000 clones, about 85% were seen once, and the ten largest hold about 5%.

This chain joins TRBV27 and TRBJ2-3, with D tentatively TRBD2 (6 bases). This receptor was identified in a man aged 40-49 years with active COVID-19. Sequencing input: peripheral blood. CDR3 nucleotide sequence: TGTGCCAGCAGTCGGGCGGGGCTAGCAGAGCCGCAGTATTTT. This gives the protein CASSRAGLAEPQYF.